This T cell receptor beta chain was documented in a study of monozygotic twins with cystic fibrosis. The method was immunoSEQ multiplex PCR; TCRdb's version includes in-frame clones alone and lacks a portion of them. The data show 12,000 to 15,000 clones, around 84% seen once. The sequence was obtained from a boy between 10 and 17 years old with cystic fibrosis. The sequencing input was blood.

The CDR3 is CASSPQGAGNTIYF. The CDR3 region has the DNA TGTGCCAGCTCACCACAGGGCGCTGGAAACACCATATATTTT. The chain carries TRBV18 and TRBJ1-3; D gene unclear. The CDR3 is 14 amino acids. The V gene lost 1 base and the J gene lost 2 bases, with 6 bases spanning the gap. Germline CDR1 is KGHSH and CDR2 is LQKENI.